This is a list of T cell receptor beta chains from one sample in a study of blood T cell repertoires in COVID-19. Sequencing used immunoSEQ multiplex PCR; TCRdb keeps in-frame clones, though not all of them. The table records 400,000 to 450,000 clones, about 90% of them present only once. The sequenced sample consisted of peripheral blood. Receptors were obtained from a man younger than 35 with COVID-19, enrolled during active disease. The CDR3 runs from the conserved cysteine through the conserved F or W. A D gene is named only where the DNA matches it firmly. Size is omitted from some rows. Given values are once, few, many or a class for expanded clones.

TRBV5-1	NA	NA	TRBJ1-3	TGCGCCAGCAGACAAGACAGCTCTGGAAACACCATATATTTT	CASRQDSSGNTIYF
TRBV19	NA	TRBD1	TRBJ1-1	TGTGCCAGTAGTTTCTTGGACAGGACTGAAGCTTTCTTT	CASSFLDRTEAFF
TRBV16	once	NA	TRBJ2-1	TGTGCCAGCAGCCCGAACCGGGGTGAGCAGTTCTTC	CASSPNRGEQFF
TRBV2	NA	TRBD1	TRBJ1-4	TGTGCCAGCAGTGAAGACAGGGGGGTTAATGAAAAACTGTTTTTT	CASSEDRGVNEKLFF
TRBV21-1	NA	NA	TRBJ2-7	TGTGCCAGCAGCACTGACAGTACCTACGAGCAGTACTTC	CASSTDSTYEQYF
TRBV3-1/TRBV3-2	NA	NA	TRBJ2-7	TGTGCCAGCAGCCAAGAGGCCAGAGGCTACGAGCAGTACTTC	CASSQEARGYEQYF
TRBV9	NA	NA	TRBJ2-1	TGTGCCAGCAGCGTCAGTCAGCAGCGGGCGGATAATGAGCAGTTCTTC	CASSVSQQRADNEQFF
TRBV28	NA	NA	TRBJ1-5	TGTGCCAGCAGTTACAGGGCATATAGCAATCAGCCCCAGCATTTT	CASSYRAYSNQPQHF
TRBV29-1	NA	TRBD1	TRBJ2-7	TGCAGCGTTGCCAGGGGGACAGGGGACTACGAGCAGTACTTC	CSVARGTGDYEQYF
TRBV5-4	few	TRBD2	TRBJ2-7	TGTGCCAGCAGCTTTAGCGGGGGGGCCAGTTACGAGCAGTACTTC	CASSFSGGASYEQYF
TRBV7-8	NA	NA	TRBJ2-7	TGTGCCAGCAGCTGGACACGAGCCTACGAGCAGTACTTC	CASSWTRAYEQYF
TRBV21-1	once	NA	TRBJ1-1	TGTGCCAGCAGCAATGGTCAGGAGGGTATGAACACTGAAGCTTTCTTT	CASSNGQEGMNTEAFF
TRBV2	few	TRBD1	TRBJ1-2	TGTGCCAGCAGTGGGTGGACAGGGGGCACGGGCTACACCTTC	CASSGWTGGTGYTF
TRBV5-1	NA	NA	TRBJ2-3	TGCGCCAGCAGCTTGCGAGGGAGTAGCACAGATACGCAGTATTTT	CASSLRGSSTDTQYF
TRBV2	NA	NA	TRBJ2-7	TGTGCCAGCAGTTACCTAGCGCCCTCCTACGAGCAGTACTTC	CASSYLAPSYEQYF
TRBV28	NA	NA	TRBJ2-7	TGTGCCAGCAGTCCCTCTAGGCGGGGGCCAAGGGCCCTTACCTACGAGCAGTACTTC	CASSPSRRGPRALTYEQYF
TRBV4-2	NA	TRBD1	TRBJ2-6	TGTGCCAGCAGCCAAGATCATAGGACAGGGTCTGGGGCCAACGTCCTGACTTTC	CASSQDHRTGSGANVLTF
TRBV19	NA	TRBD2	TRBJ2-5	TGTGCCAGTAGGCCTACTAGCGGGACCAGCGAGACCCAGTACTTC	CASRPTSGTSETQYF
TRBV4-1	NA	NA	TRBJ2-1	TGCGCCAGCAGCAAAAAGGGAGAGAGCTCCTACAATGAGCAGTTCTTC	CASSKKGESSYNEQFF
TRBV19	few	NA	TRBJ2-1	TGTGCCAGTAGGGTTTATAGCCACTACAATGAGCAGTTCTTC	CASRVYSHYNEQFF
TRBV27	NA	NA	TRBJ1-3	TGTGCCAGCAGTTTGGGAGGGAACCGAAACACCATATATTTT	CASSLGGNRNTIYF
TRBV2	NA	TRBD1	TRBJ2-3	TGTGCCACGGCCGAGACGGACAGGGCCCTCGGTCCGCAGTATTTT	CATAETDRALGPQYF
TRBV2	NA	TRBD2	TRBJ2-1	TGTGCCAGCAGTCCTCGGACTAGCGGGGGCAATGAGCAGTTCTTC	CASSPRTSGGNEQFF